These 2 T cell receptor beta chains share one sample of origin, sequenced in a study of T cells in Graves' hyperthyroidism and ophthalmopathy. It was RNA transcripts that yielded the amplified TCR beta CDR3 regions. A set of HTBI primers served as the primers for a first-round RT-PCR of the TCR CDR3. MiXCR, applied by TCRdb to the multiplex PCR reads, yields one record per CDR3 protein. The sample consists of about 360,000 distinct CDR3 sequences, around 13% of them appearing once. The sample consisted of blood. The receptor source for this set is a woman under 30 with Graves' hyperthyroidism.

This clonotype has a count of ten or more. The chain uses TRBV20-1 and TRBJ1-6; 7 bases are a match to TRBD1. The V gene's germline CDR1 is DFQATT and CDR2 SNEGSKA (reference sequence). The CDR3 has 14 amino acids. V was pared by 5 bases and J by 2 bases, with 3 bases of the junction left unmatched. For the CDR3, the DNA is TGCAGTGCTCTTGACAGGGCCTATAATTCACCCCTCCACTTT. Translating it yields CSALDRAYNSPLHF.

V and J are TRBV7-9 and TRBJ2-1, with D perhaps matching TRBD2 (6 bases). The CDR3 covers 15 residues. The V gene's germline CDR1 is SEHNR and CDR2 FQNEAQ (reference sequence). Trimming removed 5 bases from V and 3 bases from J, with 14 bases in between. CDR3 nucleotide sequence: TGTGCCAGCAGCCCCCCGGGCGGGAACTACAATGAGCAGTTCTTC. Translated: CASSPPGGNYNEQFF.